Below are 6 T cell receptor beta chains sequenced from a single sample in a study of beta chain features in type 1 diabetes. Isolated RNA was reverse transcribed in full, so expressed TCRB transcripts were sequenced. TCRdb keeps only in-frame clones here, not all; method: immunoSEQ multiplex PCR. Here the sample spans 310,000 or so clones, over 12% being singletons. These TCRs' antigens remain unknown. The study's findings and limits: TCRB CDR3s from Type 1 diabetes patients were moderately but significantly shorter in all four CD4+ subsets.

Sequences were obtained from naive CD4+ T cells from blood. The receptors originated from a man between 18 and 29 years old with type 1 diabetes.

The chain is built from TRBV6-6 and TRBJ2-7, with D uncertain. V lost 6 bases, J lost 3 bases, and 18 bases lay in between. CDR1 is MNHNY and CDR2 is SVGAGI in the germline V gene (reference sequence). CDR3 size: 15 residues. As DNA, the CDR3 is TGTGCCAGCAGCCTAGACCCCCTCTCCTACTACGAGCAGTACTTC. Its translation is CASSLDPLSYYEQYF.

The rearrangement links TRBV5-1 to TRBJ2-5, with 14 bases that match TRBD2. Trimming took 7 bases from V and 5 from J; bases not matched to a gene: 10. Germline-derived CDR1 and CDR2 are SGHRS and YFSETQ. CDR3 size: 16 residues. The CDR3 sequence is CASRPGLAGEAETQYF. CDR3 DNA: TGCGCCAGCCGTCCGGGACTAGCGGGAGAGGCTGAGACCCAGTACTTC.

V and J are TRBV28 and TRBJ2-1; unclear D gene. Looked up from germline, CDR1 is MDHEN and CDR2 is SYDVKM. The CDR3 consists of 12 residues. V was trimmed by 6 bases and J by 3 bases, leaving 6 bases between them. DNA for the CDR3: TGTGCCAGCAGCCTTATCTACAATGAGCAGTTCTTC. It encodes CASSLIYNEQFF.

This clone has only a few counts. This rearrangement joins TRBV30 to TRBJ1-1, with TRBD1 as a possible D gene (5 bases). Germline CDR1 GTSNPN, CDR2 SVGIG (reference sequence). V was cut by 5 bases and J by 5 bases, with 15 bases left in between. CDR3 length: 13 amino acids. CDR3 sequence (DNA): TGTGCCTGGTCCTGGGGCAGTTTAACTGAAGCTTTCTTT. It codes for CAWSWGSLTEAFF.

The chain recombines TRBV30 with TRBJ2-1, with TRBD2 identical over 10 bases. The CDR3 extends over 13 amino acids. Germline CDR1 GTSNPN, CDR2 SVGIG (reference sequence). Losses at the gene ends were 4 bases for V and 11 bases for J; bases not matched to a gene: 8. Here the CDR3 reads CAWIGTSESKQFF. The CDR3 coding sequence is TGTGCCTGGATTGGGACTAGCGAAAGCAAGCAGTTCTTC.

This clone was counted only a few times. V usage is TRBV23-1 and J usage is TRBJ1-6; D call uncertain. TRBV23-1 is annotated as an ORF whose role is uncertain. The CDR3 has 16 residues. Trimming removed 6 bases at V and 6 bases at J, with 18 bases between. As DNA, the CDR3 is TGCGCCAGCAGGCAAATACCCCTGGCTAGTAATTCACCCCTCCACTTT. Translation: CASRQIPLASNSPLHF.